These 21 T cell receptor beta chains came from one sample sequenced in a study of blood T cell repertoires in COVID-19. Method: immunoSEQ multiplex PCR; TCRdb's copy keeps in-frame clones and lacks some. The table shows fewer than 20,000 clones, with 65% to 90% occurring only once. Material for sequencing was peripheral blood. The receptor source for this set is a man older than 75 with active COVID-19.

The CDR3 nucleotides read TGCGCCAGCAGCCCCTGGGCAGCGGGGGGCTACAATGAGCAGTTCTTC. Residues: CASSPWAAGGYNEQFF. V usage is TRBV10-1 and J usage is TRBJ2-1, with 9 bases fitting TRBD2. Germline V CDR1 and CDR2: WNHNN, SYGVQD (reference sequence). The CDR3 has 16 residues. V lost 6 bases to trimming and J lost 3 bases; unmatched junction nucleotides: 9.

This rearrangement joins TRBV30 to TRBJ2-7, with D perhaps TRBD2 (5 bases). The CDR3 consists of 13 residues. Trimming removed 0 bases from V and 6 bases from J, with 12 bases in between. The V gene's germline CDR1 is GTSNPN and CDR2 SVGIG (reference sequence). The CDR3 region is CAWSVGPGLEQYF. DNA of the CDR3: TGTGCCTGGAGTGTAGGTCCCGGACTCGAGCAGTACTTC.

The chain has TRBV27 and TRBJ2-5; TRBD2 agrees at 7 bases. V dropped 1 base and J dropped 5; count of bases not matched to a gene: 13. CDR1 is MNHEY and CDR2 is SMNVEV in the germline V gene (reference sequence). CDR3 length equals 17 residues. Written as DNA, the CDR3 is TGTGCCAGCAGTTTATACTCCGGGACTACAGGTTGGGAGACCCAGTACTTC. Amino acids: CASSLYSGTTGWETQYF.

The rearrangement uses TRBV2 and TRBJ1-1; D gene uncertain. The V gene's germline CDR1 is SNHLY and CDR2 FYNNEI. V was trimmed by 3 bases and J by 5 bases, leaving 13 bases between them. The CDR3 is 14 residues long. CDR3 region: CASSEEVRYTEAFF. The DNA of the CDR3 is TGTGCCAGCAGTGAGGAGGTGCGGTATACTGAAGCTTTCTTT.

CDR3 DNA sequence: TGTGCCAGCAGCCGGTGGAGGGCGGGGGAGCAGTACTTC. This sequence encodes CASSRWRAGEQYF. This chain links TRBV14 with TRBJ2-7, with D possibly matching TRBD2 (6 bases). The V end lost 4 bases, the J end lost 7 bases, and 14 bases lay between the germline ends. Germline V gene data show CDR1 as SGHDN and CDR2 as FVKESK. The CDR3 spans 13 residues.

This clone has only a few counts. This chain joins TRBV28 and TRBJ1-5; D gene ambiguous. The CDR3 is 14 residues long. Germline V gene sequence: CDR1 MDHEN, CDR2 SYDVKM. V was trimmed by 5 bases and J by 6 bases, leaving 14 bases between them. This CDR3 is CASSRQRLPQPQHF. For the CDR3, the DNA is TGTGCCAGCAGTAGGCAGCGGCTCCCTCAGCCCCAGCATTTT.

This chain uses TRBV11-2 with TRBJ2-5; the match to TRBD2 covers 7 bases. The CDR3 is 15 residues long. Per germline, CDR1 SGHAT and CDR2 FQNNGV. The V and J ends lost 9 bases and 3 bases, in that order; junction bases with no gene match: 13. Here the CDR3 reads CASSRGDLPKETQYF. Here the CDR3 DNA reads TGTGCCAGTAGCCGGGGGGACCTACCCAAAGAGACCCAGTACTTC.

This clone has just one count. The genes are TRBV2 and TRBJ2-3, with 7 bases that match TRBD1. Losses at the gene ends were 5 bases for V and 1 base for J; bases not matched to a gene: 6. The germline gives CDR1 SNHLY, CDR2 FYNNEI. The CDR3 has 15 amino acids. CDR3 residues: CASSRQGVGTDTQYF. In DNA, the CDR3 is TGTGCCAGCAGTCGCCAGGGGGTTGGCACAGATACGCAGTATTTT.

The chain combines TRBV3-1 (or the pseudogene TRBV3-2) with TRBJ2-1; 14 nucleotides align to TRBD2. Germline V gene sequence: CDR1 LGHDT, CDR2 YNNKEL (reference sequence). V was pared by 6 bases and J by 9 bases, with 10 bases of the junction left unmatched. The CDR3 contains 16 residues. The CDR3 DNA is TGTGCCAGCAGATTCTCGACTAGCGGGAGGGGAGGTGAGCAGTTCTTC. This translates into CASRFSTSGRGGEQFF.

The rearrangement joins TRBV12-3 or TRBV12-4 to TRBJ2-1; no clear D. The CDR3 totals 12 residues. V lost 11 bases and J 0 bases, leaving 8 bases between the germline ends. CDR3: CACGLSYNEQFF. CDR3 in DNA: TGTGCCTGCGGTCTCTCCTACAATGAGCAGTTCTTC.

This clone was seen only a few times. This chain connects TRBV7-2 to TRBJ2-6, with TRBD2 matching 9 bases. The CDR3 runs 19 residues. CDR1 is SGHTA and CDR2 is FQGNSA in the germline V gene. Trimming at V came to 0 bases and at J to 0 bases, leaving 6 bases not matched to a gene. CDR3 residues: CASSLASLAGLSGANVLTF. The CDR3 DNA reads as TGTGCCAGCAGCTTAGCGTCGCTAGCGGGACTCTCTGGGGCCAACGTCCTGACTTTC. The variable domain in full, completed from reference TRBV7-2 and TRBJ2-6, reads GAGVSQSPSNKVTEKGKDVELRCDPISGHTALYWYRQSLGQGLEFLIYFQGNSAPDKSGLPSDRFSAERTGGSVSTLTIQRTQQEDSAVYLCASSLASLAGLSGANVLTFGAGSRLTVL.

The V gene is TRBV24-1, the J gene TRBJ2-2, with D perhaps TRBD1 (6 bases). CDR3 length: 17 residues. Germline V gene sequence: CDR1 KGHDR, CDR2 SFDVKD. The V and J ends lost 9 bases and 3 bases respectively, with 22 bases between them. CDR3 sequence (DNA): TGTGCCACCCCGCATCGGCCGGGACATAGCGACACCGGGGAGCTGTTTTTT. This gives the protein CATPHRPGHSDTGELFF.

V usage is TRBV6-2 or TRBV6-3 and J usage is TRBJ2-1; D gene uncertain. The V end was cut by 2 bases, the J end by 10 bases, with 6 bases between. The germline CDR1 and CDR2 sequences are MNHEY and SVGEGT. CDR3 size: 11 residues. This CDR3 reads CASSYRSEQFF. The CDR3 coding sequence is TGTGCCAGCAGTTACCGGTCGGAGCAGTTCTTC.

The CDR3 sequence is CAPHWTGPSNYGYTF. CDR3 nucleotides: TGTGCCCCTCATTGGACAGGCCCCTCTAACTATGGCTACACCTTC. This sequence joins TRBV18 and TRBJ1-2, with 7 bases lining up with TRBD1. The CDR3 loop spans 15 amino acids. Germline V gene lookup returns CDR1 KGHSH and CDR2 LQKENI. After removal of 11 bases from V and 0 bases from J, the junction contained 12 bases not matched to a gene.

The rearrangement links TRBV10-3 to TRBJ2-1, with no clear D. Trimming left V 3 bases short and J 9 bases short, with 12 bases between. There are 13 residues in the CDR3. From germline, CDR1 is ENHRY and CDR2 SYGVKD. In DNA form, the CDR3 reads TGTGCCATCAGTGAAAGTGAAACCGGTGAGCAGTTCTTC. As protein: CAISESETGEQFF.

V is TRBV7-9 and J is TRBJ1-3; possibly TRBD1 for D (6 bases). Per germline, CDR1 SEHNR and CDR2 FQNEAQ (reference sequence). Trimming removed 3 bases at V and 8 bases at J, with 17 bases between. The CDR3 has 15 amino acids. The CDR3 nucleotides read TGTGCCAGCAGCTTTAACCGGGACACCGCGCACACCATATATTTT. It translates to CASSFNRDTAHTIYF. The entire variable domain, with the rest obtained from reference TRBV7-9 and TRBJ1-3, is as follows: DTGVSQNPRHKITKRGQNVTFRCDPISEHNRLYWYRQTLGQGPEFLTYFQNEAQLEKSRLLSDRFSAERPKGSFSTLEIQRTEQGDSAMYLCASSFNRDTAHTIYFGEGSWLTVV.

The gene calls are TRBV11-2 and TRBJ2-4, with 7 bases matching TRBD1. The CDR3 contains 14 residues. Per the germline V gene, CDR1 is SGHAT and CDR2 is FQNNGV. Unmatched junction bases numbered 9, after V lost 5 bases and J lost 8 bases. The CDR3, as DNA: TGTGCCAGCAGCCTCACAGGGGTCGGGGACATTCAGTACTTC. Translation: CASSLTGVGDIQYF. Drawing the rest from reference TRBV11-2 and TRBJ2-4, the complete variable domain is EAGVAQSPRYKIIEKRQSVAFWCNPISGHATLYWYQQILGQGPKLLIQFQNNGVVDDSQLPKDRFSAERLKGVDSTLKIQPAKLEDSAVYLCASSLTGVGDIQYFGAGTRLSVL.

This rearrangement joins TRBV7-2 to TRBJ2-2; no firm D call. This CDR3 is built from 16 residues. Germline assignment: CDR1 SGHTA and CDR2 FQGNSA. Trimming cost V 3 bases and J 0 bases, with 11 bases left between them. The CDR3 is CASSFFSVTNTGELFF. Written as DNA, the CDR3 is TGTGCCAGCAGCTTCTTTTCGGTTACGAACACCGGGGAGCTGTTTTTT. Complete variable domain (other parts from reference TRBV7-2 and TRBJ2-2): GAGVSQSPSNKVTEKGKDVELRCDPISGHTALYWYRQSLGQGLEFLIYFQGNSAPDKSGLPSDRFSAERTGGSVSTLTIQRTQQEDSAVYLCASSFFSVTNTGELFFGEGSRLTVL.

This chain joins TRBV5-1 and TRBJ2-7; 10 bases fit TRBD1. The germline V gene has CDR1 SGHRS and CDR2 YFSETQ. CDR3 size: 15 residues. V gave up 0 bases and J gave up 5 bases; unmatched junction bases: 5. As DNA, the CDR3 is TGCGCCAGCAGCTTGGCCGGGACAGGGGCCGACGAGCAGTACTTC. Encoded protein: CASSLAGTGADEQYF.

The gene calls are TRBV29-1 and TRBJ2-7; 10 nucleotides agree with TRBD2. Germline V CDR1 and CDR2: SQVTM, ANQGSEA. Losses at the gene ends were 2 bases for V and 3 bases for J; bases not matched to a gene: 4. CDR3 size: 14 residues. CDR3 amino acids: CSVETSGKDYEQYF. The CDR3 DNA sequence: TGCAGCGTTGAAACTAGCGGGAAGGACTACGAGCAGTACTTC.

The CDR3 protein is CASSTRTSGRSFVGQYF. For the CDR3, the DNA is TGTGCCAGCAGTACCAGGACTAGCGGGAGGAGTTTTGTTGGGCAGTACTTC. V is TRBV27 and J is TRBJ2-7; 14 positions agree with TRBD2. The CDR3 contains 17 residues. With 5 bases clipped from V and 9 bases from J, the junction kept 15 bases outside the gene matches. Germline lookup yields CDR1 MNHEY and CDR2 SMNVEV (reference sequence).